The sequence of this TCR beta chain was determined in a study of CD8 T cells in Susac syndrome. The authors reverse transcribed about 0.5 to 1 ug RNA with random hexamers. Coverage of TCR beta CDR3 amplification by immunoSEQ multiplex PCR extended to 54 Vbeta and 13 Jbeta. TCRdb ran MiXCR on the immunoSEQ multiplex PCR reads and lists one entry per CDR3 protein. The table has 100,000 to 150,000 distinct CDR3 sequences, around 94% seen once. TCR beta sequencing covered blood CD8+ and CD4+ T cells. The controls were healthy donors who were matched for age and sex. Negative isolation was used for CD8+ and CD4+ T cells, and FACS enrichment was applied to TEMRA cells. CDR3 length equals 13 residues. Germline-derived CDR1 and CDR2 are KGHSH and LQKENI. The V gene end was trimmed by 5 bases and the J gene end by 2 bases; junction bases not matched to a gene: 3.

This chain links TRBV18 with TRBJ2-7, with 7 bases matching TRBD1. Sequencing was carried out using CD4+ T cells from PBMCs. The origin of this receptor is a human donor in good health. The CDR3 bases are TGTGCCAGCTCATCCCAGGGGGCCTACGAGCAGTACTTC. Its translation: CASSSQGAYEQYF.